The rows below give T cell receptor beta chains drawn from one sample of a study of T-cell memory formation after mild COVID-19. TCRdb itself ran the 5' RACE reads through MiXCR, one entry per CDR3 protein. The data hold 150,000 or so distinct CDR3 sequences, with approximately 26% observed a single time. The sequenced sample was PBMCs or a T cell subset sorted from them (not recorded which). These receptors came from an adult woman who had mild COVID-19 (a few samples of this study predate the infection). Cell type and time point are not known. CDR3s leave out the opening cysteine and the closing phenylalanine or tryptophan.

10,TRBV29-1,SVETMNTEAF
13,TRBV4-1,ASSQSYGVGTEAF
12,TRBV5-1,ASSWGQGSDSAF
13,TRBV7-9,ASSLVSGSYYEQY
13,TRBV11-2,ASNRQTARKETQY
11,TRBV29-1,SAPVQQGPGYT
14,TRBV9,ASSVGGGAFGETQY
11,TRBV12-3/TRBV12-4,ASSIAPHTEAF
16,TRBV5-6,ASSPFPGTVLGNYGYT
11,TRBV12-3/TRBV12-4,ASSSHATTEAF
10,TRBV11-2,ASTGTVDEQY
11,TRBV19,ASSIGGSTEAF
14,TRBV9,ASSAPGSSSYNEQF
13,TRBV6-2/TRBV6-3,ASRSVGTSTDTQY
9,TRBV12-3/TRBV12-4,ASSRNTEAF
13,TRBV5-6,ASSTGQGKADTQY
13,TRBV10-3,AISTAGITYNEQF
19,TRBV7-6,ASSPYRPGLAGEVSYNEQF
14,TRBV4-2,ASSQERASQPETQY
13,TRBV7-2,ASSLDTSGFNEQF
12,TRBV28,ASTTRTGREEQY
13,TRBV12-3/TRBV12-4,ASSRPGTGLYEQY
12,TRBV9,ASSVVPGDYEQY
17,TRBV29-1,SVEPMTSGGAYGQETQY
13,TRBV7-2,ASSLTRASTDTQY
11,TRBV10-3,AIRDGTKDTQY
14,TRBV24-1,ATSGFGTSGRDEQF
14,TRBV6-2/TRBV6-3,ASSYPRREETYEQY
11,TRBV2,ASIGKLNTEAF
19,TRBV7-8,ASSLVQGARVSRLDMETQY
10,TRBV29-1,SVVSGGYGYT
9,TRBV7-2,ASSSFNEQF
13,TRBV10-3,AISSDRGDGTEAF
14,TRBV7-8,ASSARTSGVYNEQF